Listed below are T cell receptor beta chains from one sample, sequenced in a study of T cell responses to AZD1222 COVID-19 vaccine. Repertoires were generated with immunoSEQ multiplex PCR, while TCRdb's copy carries only in-frame clones and drops some. The profile shows fewer than 150,000 clones, under 95% of them singletons. The sequencing here drew on peripheral blood, taken on day 0 of AZD1222 vaccination. The receptors here all came from an adult in good health. Both conserved end residues are part of each CDR3. The D gene is left open where the match is weak. Only some rows state a clone size, as once, few, many or a class for expanded clones.

D,size,V,J,DNA,CDR3
TRBD1,.,TRBV11-2,TRBJ1-5,TGTGCCAGCAGCTTAAGACAGGGGACCCATCAGCCCCAGCATTTT,CASSLRQGTHQPQHF
.,.,TRBV28,TRBJ1-5,TGTGCCAGCAGTTCCTCGGGGAAAGGCAATCAGCCCCAGCATTTT,CASSSSGKGNQPQHF
.,few,TRBV27,TRBJ1-6,TGTGCCAGCAGTCCCCTCGGGGGGCGTTCGGCCCTCCACTTT,CASSPLGGRSALHF
.,.,TRBV4-3,TRBJ1-1,TGCGCCAGCGGATACCGTTTGAACACTGAAGCTTTCTTT,CASGYRLNTEAFF
.,.,TRBV2,TRBJ1-5,TGTGCCAGCAGTGGGAATAGCAATCAGCCCCAGCATTTT,CASSGNSNQPQHF
.,.,TRBV6-5,TRBJ1-6,TGTGCCAGCAGTCCGGGAGGGGGGGCCCTCCACTTT,CASSPGGGALHF
TRBD2,.,TRBV27,TRBJ2-7,TGTGCCAGCAGCCCTACAACCTTTAGCGGGAGTTACTACGAGCAGTACTTC,CASSPTTFSGSYYEQYF
.,.,TRBV4-1,TRBJ1-2,TGCGCCAGCAGCCAAGGAGAGCTGACTTACTATGGCTACACCTTC,CASSQGELTYYGYTF
.,.,TRBV14,TRBJ2-3,TGTGCCAGCAGCCCCCCCGGGATGGATACGCAGTATTTT,CASSPPGMDTQYF
.,.,TRBV3-1/TRBV3-2,TRBJ2-5,TGTGCCAGCAGCCAAGACCGGATTCAGACCCAGTACTTC,CASSQDRIQTQYF
.,.,TRBV28,TRBJ1-1,TGTGCCAGCAGTCACCCCCTTGTTGAAGCTTTCTTT,CASSHPLVEAFF
.,.,TRBV11-3,TRBJ1-6,TGTGCCAGCAGCTCAGGGGTGGATTCACCCCTCCACTTT,CASSSGVDSPLHF
TRBD2,.,TRBV6-1,TRBJ2-7,TGTGCCAGCAGTGACCTTTTCCTAGCGGGAGTTTACTTC,CASSDLFLAGVYF
.,few,TRBV28,TRBJ1-5,TGTGCCAGCAGCAGACCCACTTATAGCAATCAGCCCCAGCATTTT,CASSRPTYSNQPQHF
.,.,TRBV5-1,TRBJ2-1,TGCGCCAGCAGCTCCACTCCCTTTTCAGGGGTGGCATCCTACAATGAGCAGTTCTTC,CASSSTPFSGVASYNEQFF
.,.,TRBV27,TRBJ1-2,TGTGCCAGCAGTTTATCGAACGCAGGGTGGTATGGCTACACCTTC,CASSLSNAGWYGYTF
.,.,TRBV30,TRBJ1-4,TGTGCCTGTCACATCCCCGCCGGGTTGGGTGAAAAACTGTTTTTT,CACHIPAGLGEKLFF
TRBD1,.,TRBV7-2,TRBJ1-2,TGTGCCAGCAGCTTAGACCTTTCAGGGGGCAGGGGCTACACCTTC,CASSLDLSGGRGYTF
TRBD1,.,TRBV6-5,TRBJ2-7,TGTGCCAGCAGTTCACAGGGGACGTACGAGCAGTACTTC,CASSSQGTYEQYF
TRBD1,.,TRBV9,TRBJ1-4,TGTGCCAGCAGCGCGGACAGGGGGCTTTGGGGAAATGAAAAACTGTTTTTT,CASSADRGLWGNEKLFF
.,.,TRBV6-5,TRBJ1-3,TGTGCCAGCAGTTACTCGAGAGGAAACACCATATATTTT,CASSYSRGNTIYF
.,.,TRBV2,TRBJ1-2,TGTGCCAGCAGTGAAAGAAGAGACAAGAATCGCTACACCTTC,CASSERRDKNRYTF
TRBD2,.,TRBV6-5,TRBJ2-1,TGTGCCAGCAGCGCGGGAGAGTACAATGAGCAGTTCTTC,CASSAGEYNEQFF
TRBD2,.,TRBV5-6,TRBJ2-7,TGTGCCAGCAGCTGGCGGTCTAGCGGGGCCACCTACGAGCAGTACTTC,CASSWRSSGATYEQYF
TRBD1,.,TRBV19,TRBJ2-3,TGTGCCAGTAGTATTGAAGGGACAGGGTTTACAGATACGCAGTATTTT,CASSIEGTGFTDTQYF
TRBD1,.,TRBV5-1,TRBJ2-3,TGCGCCAGCAGCCCGGACAGGGCTAGCACAGATACGCAGTATTTT,CASSPDRASTDTQYF
.,.,TRBV6-1,TRBJ1-4,TGTGCCAGCACCCGTGCAGGTTTTAATGAAAAACTGTTTTTT,CASTRAGFNEKLFF
TRBD1,.,TRBV28,TRBJ2-4,TGTGCCAGCAGCTCCAGGGGGTCGGCCAAAAACATTCAGTACTTC,CASSSRGSAKNIQYF
.,.,TRBV7-2,TRBJ2-5,TGTGCCAGCAGCTTGCAAGAGACCCAGTACTTC,CASSLQETQYF
.,.,TRBV5-1,TRBJ1-1,TGCGCCAGCAGCCCGGGACGGCAGAACACTGAAGCTTTCTTT,CASSPGRQNTEAFF
.,.,TRBV27,TRBJ1-3,TGTGCCAGCAAACGGTCCTCTGGAAACACCATATATTTT,CASKRSSGNTIYF
.,.,TRBV11-1,TRBJ2-2,TGTGCCAGCAGCTTGGGTAGCGGGAACACCGGGGAGCTGTTTTTT,CASSLGSGNTGELFF
.,.,TRBV6-5,TRBJ2-7,TGTGCCAGCAGTCGACGGGGGTTCTACGAGCAGTACTTC,CASSRRGFYEQYF
.,.,TRBV5-1,TRBJ1-2,TGCGCCAGCAGCTTGGCCAGTGGCTATGGCTACACCTTC,CASSLASGYGYTF
.,.,TRBV12-3/TRBV12-4,TRBJ1-2,TGTGCCAGCAGTTTGGGAGGGAGCTATGGCTACACCTTC,CASSLGGSYGYTF
.,.,TRBV18,TRBJ1-6,TGTGCCAGCTCACCACCCTCCGGGGAAAGTTCACCCCTCCACTTT,CASSPPSGESSPLHF
.,.,TRBV28,TRBJ1-2,TGTGCCAGCCACTGGACAGCTAACTATGGCTACACCTTC,CASHWTANYGYTF
.,.,TRBV30,TRBJ1-1,TGTGCCTGGAGTGTATGGGGGAGGAGCGCTGAAGCTTTCTTT,CAWSVWGRSAEAFF
.,.,TRBV4-1,TRBJ2-2,TGCGCCAGCAGCCAATCGCCAAGGGGGACCGGGGAGCTGTTTTTT,CASSQSPRGTGELFF
.,.,TRBV19,TRBJ2-2,TGTGCCACCACCCCCAGGAGGGCGAACACCGGGGAGCTGTTTTTT,CATTPRRANTGELFF
TRBD1,.,TRBV4-1,TRBJ1-1,TGCGCCAGCAGCCAAGGGGACAGGGGGAGCTTCTTT,CASSQGDRGSFF
TRBD2,.,TRBV28,TRBJ2-7,TGTGCCAGCAGTTCCCTAGCGGGAATCTCCTACGAGCAGTACTTC,CASSSLAGISYEQYF